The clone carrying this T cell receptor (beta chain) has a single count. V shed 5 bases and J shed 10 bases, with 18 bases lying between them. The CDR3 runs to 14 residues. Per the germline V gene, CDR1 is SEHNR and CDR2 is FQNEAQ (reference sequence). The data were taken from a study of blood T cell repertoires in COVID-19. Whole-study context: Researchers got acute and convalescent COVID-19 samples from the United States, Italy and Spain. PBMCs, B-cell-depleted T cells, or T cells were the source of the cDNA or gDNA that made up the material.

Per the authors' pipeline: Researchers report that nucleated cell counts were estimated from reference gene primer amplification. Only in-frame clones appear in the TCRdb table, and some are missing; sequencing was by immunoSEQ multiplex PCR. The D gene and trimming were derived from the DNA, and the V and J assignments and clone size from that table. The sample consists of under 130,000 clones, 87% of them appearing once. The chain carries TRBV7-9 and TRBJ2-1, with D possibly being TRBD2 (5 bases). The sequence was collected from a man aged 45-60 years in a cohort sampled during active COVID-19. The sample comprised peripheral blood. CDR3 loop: CASSDYPDLGEQFF. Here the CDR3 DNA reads TGTGCCAGCAGCGACTACCCCGACCTTGGGGAGCAGTTCTTC.